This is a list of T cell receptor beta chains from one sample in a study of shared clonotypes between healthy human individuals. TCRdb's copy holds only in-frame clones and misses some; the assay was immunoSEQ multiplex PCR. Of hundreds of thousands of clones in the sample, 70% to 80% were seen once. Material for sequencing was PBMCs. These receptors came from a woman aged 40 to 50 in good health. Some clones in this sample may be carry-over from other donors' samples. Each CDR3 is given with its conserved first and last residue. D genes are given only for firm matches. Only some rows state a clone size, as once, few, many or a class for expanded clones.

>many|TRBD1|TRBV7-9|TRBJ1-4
TGTGCCAGCACCCCGGGGTTGACAGGGCCCGAAAAACTGTTTTTT
CASTPGLTGPEKLFF
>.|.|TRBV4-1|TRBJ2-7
TGCGCCAGCAGCCAAGGGGGACGGGACGGCTCCTACGAGCAGTACTTC
CASSQGGRDGSYEQYF
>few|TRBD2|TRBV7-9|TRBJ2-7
TGTGCCAGCAGCTTTTCTTGGCGGGAGGCCTCCTACGAGCAGTACTTC
CASSFSWREASYEQYF
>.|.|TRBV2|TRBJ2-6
TGTGCCAGCACCCCGACGGCTGGGGCCAACGTCCTGACTTTC
CASTPTAGANVLTF
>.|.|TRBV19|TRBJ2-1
TGTGCCAGTAGTCCCCGAGGGGTGTACTACAATGAGCAGTTCTTC
CASSPRGVYYNEQFF
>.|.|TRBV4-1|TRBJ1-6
TGCGCCAGCAGCCATCAAATGCGGGCAGAGTTCCTCCACTTT
CASSHQMRAEFLHF
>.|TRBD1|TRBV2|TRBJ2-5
TGTGCCAGCAGTGGTCCAGGGGGAGAGACCCAGTACTTC
CASSGPGGETQYF
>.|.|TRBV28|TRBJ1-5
TGTGCCAGCATTTTCCAGGGCTATAGCAATCAGCCCCAGCATTTT
CASIFQGYSNQPQHF
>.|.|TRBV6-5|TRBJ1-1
TGTGCCAGCAGACAGGGTTCGGGCACTGAAGCTTTCTTT
CASRQGSGTEAFF
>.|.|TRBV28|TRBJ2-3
TGTGCCAGCAGTTTGAGGGCAGATACGCAGTATTTT
CASSLRADTQYF
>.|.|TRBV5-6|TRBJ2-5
TGTGCCAGCAGCTTCGGCAGGGAAGAGACCCAGTACTTC
CASSFGREETQYF
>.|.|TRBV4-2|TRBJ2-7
TGTGCCAGCAGCCAAGAATGGCAGGGGCCACTCTACGAGCAGTACTTC
CASSQEWQGPLYEQYF
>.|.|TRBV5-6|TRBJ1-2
TGTGCCAGCAGCTTTCGGGCAGCCGATGGCTACACCTTC
CASSFRAADGYTF
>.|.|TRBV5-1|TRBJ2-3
TGCGCCAGCAGTCTAGCCCCGATCGGCACAGATACGCAGTATTTT
CASSLAPIGTDTQYF
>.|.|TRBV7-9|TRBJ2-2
TGTGCCAGCAGACTTGGGGAGCTGTTTTTT
CASRLGELFF
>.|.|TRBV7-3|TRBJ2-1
TGTGCCAGCAGCTTAGCCGGGGCGCTTTCCTACAATGAGCAGTTCTTC
CASSLAGALSYNEQFF
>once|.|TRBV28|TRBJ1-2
TGTGCCAGCAGTTTTCTGGCCGGAGGGTATGGCTACACCTTC
CASSFLAGGYGYTF
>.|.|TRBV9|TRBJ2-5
TGTGCCAGCAGCGTAGGAGGTCGGGGGTTACAGACCCAGTACTTC
CASSVGGRGLQTQYF